Below are 17 T cell receptor beta chains sequenced from a single sample in a study of T cells in Graves' hyperthyroidism and ophthalmopathy. Amplification targeted TCR beta CDR3 regions from RNA transcripts. The primer set for the first-round RT-PCR of the TCR CDR3 was HTBI. TCRdb reprocessed the multiplex PCR reads via MiXCR and lists one record per CDR3 protein. The sample yields about 700,000 distinct CDR3 sequences, roughly 15% seen once. The sample consisted of blood. The receptors were sampled from a woman between 18 and 29 years old with Graves' hyperthyroidism.

This clonotype was counted ten times or more. The chain has TRBV27 and TRBJ2-5; D might be TRBD2 (6 bases). Trimming pared 1 base from V and 4 bases from J, leaving 16 bases between. Germline V gives CDR1 MNHEY, CDR2 SMNVEV (reference sequence). This CDR3 is 16 amino acids long. The CDR3 loop is CASSLYSAAGTETQYF. The CDR3 DNA sequence: TGTGCCAGCAGTTTATACAGCGCGGCGGGAACAGAGACCCAGTACTTC.

This clonotype was recorded at least ten times. This chain uses TRBV12-3 or TRBV12-4 with TRBJ1-5, with D unresolved. The length of the CDR3 is 13 residues. Between the trimmed V and J ends, which lost 2 bases and 5 bases, there was a span of 7 bases. The CDR3 DNA reads TGTGCCAGCAGTTTAACTAGGGATCAGCCCCAGCATTTT. It is translated as CASSLTRDQPQHF.

This clonotype was recorded many times. The chain uses TRBV3-1 and TRBJ2-5; D may be TRBD1 (5 bases). Trimming took 0 bases from V and 7 from J, leaving 27 bases between them. This CDR3 has 19 amino acids. Germline-derived CDR1 and CDR2 are LGHDT and YNNKEL (reference sequence). CDR3 residues: CASSQDISRGSLITGTQYF. CDR3 coding DNA: TGTGCCAGCAGCCAAGATATCAGCAGAGGCTCCCTAATCACAGGGACCCAGTACTTC.

This clonotype appeared many times. The V call is TRBV11-2, the J call TRBJ1-1, with 10 bases fitting TRBD1. Germline V gives CDR1 SGHAT, CDR2 FQNNGV. The trim removed 5 bases at V and 2 bases at J, leaving 5 bases unmatched. The CDR3 length is 15 residues. The DNA for the CDR3 is TGTGCCAGCAGCAAGGGACAGGGGAGTAACACTGAAGCTTTCTTT. It yields the protein CASSKGQGSNTEAFF.

This chain connects TRBV30 to TRBJ2-2; 8 bases are a match to TRBD1. V lost 2 bases to trimming and J lost 14 bases; unmatched junction nucleotides: 4. Per germline, CDR1 GTSNPN and CDR2 SVGIG (reference sequence). The CDR3 consists of 11 residues. CDR3 protein: CAWSKQGGLFF. In nucleotides, the CDR3 is TGTGCCTGGAGTAAACAGGGGGGACTGTTTTTT. Combining the CDR3 with reference TRBV30 and TRBJ2-2 gives the whole variable domain SQTIHQWPATLVQPVGSPLSLECTVEGTSNPNLYWYRQAAGRGLQLLFYSVGIGQISSEVPQNLSASRPQDRQFILSSKKLLLSDSGFYLCAWSKQGGLFFGEGSRLTVL.

This chain links TRBV7-8 with TRBJ2-7; TRBD1 or TRBD2 may be the D gene (5 bases each). The CDR3 has 14 amino acids. V was trimmed by 7 bases and J by 1 base, leaving 14 bases between them. Germline CDR1 is SGHVS and CDR2 is FQNEAQ. CDR3 coding DNA: TGTGCCAGCACCCCACGAGAGGGGTCCTACGAGCAGTACTTC. It codes for CASTPREGSYEQYF.

In its sample, this clonotype was seen many times. The CDR3 region is CASSRNEFNQPQHF. The CDR3 bases are TGCGCCAGCAGCCGGAATGAATTTAATCAGCCCCAGCATTTT. The chain uses TRBV4-1 and TRBJ1-5; D gene ambiguous. The CDR3 has 14 residues. The germline V gene has CDR1 MGHRA and CDR2 YSYEKL. The ends were cut back, 4 bases at V and 4 bases at J, with 11 bases in the middle.

This clonotype was recorded at least ten times. The chain joins TRBV7-3 to TRBJ2-1, with 8 bases that match TRBD1. This CDR3 has 17 amino acids. CDR1 and CDR2 (germline): SGHTA, FQGTGA. J gave up 5 bases and V 5 bases, and 14 bases lay outside the gene matches. CDR3 region: CASSRWDRHDVDNEQFF. The CDR3 nucleotides read TGTGCCAGCAGCCGGTGGGACAGGCACGATGTGGACAATGAGCAGTTCTTC. The full variable domain, in which reference TRBV7-3 and TRBJ2-1 provide the parts outside the CDR3, is GAGVSQTPSNKVTEKGKYVELRCDPISGHTALYWYRQSLGQGPEFLIYFQGTGAADDSGLPNDRFFAVRPEGSVSTLKIQRTERGDSAVYLCASSRWDRHDVDNEQFFGPGTRLTVL.

This clonotype was picked up many times. The rearrangement joins TRBV2 to TRBJ1-1, with TRBD1 matching 7 bases. The V segment lost 8 bases and the J segment 2 bases; nucleotides outside the gene matches: 8. The CDR3 runs 14 residues. Germline V gene lookup returns CDR1 SNHLY and CDR2 FYNNEI. In DNA, the CDR3 is TGTGCCAGCGCCGAGGGACAGATCAACACTGAAGCTTTCTTT. Amino acid sequence: CASAEGQINTEAFF. The complete variable domain, with remaining parts taken from reference TRBV2 and TRBJ1-1, reads EPEVTQTPSHQVTQMGQEVILRCVPISNHLYFYWYRQILGQKVEFLVSFYNNEISEKSEIFDDQFSVERPDGSNFTLKIRSTKLEDSAMYFCASAEGQINTEAFFGQGTRLTVV.

This clonotype was detected many times. CDR3 in amino acids: CASSQIALLNKGRHQPQHF. The CDR3 region has the DNA TGTGCCAGCAGCCAGATTGCCCTCCTTAACAAGGGACGGCATCAGCCCCAGCATTTT. This chain links TRBV3-1 with TRBJ1-5; tentative D call: TRBD1 (5 bases). V lost 3 bases to trimming and J lost 5 bases, with 26 bases between them. CDR1 is LGHDT and CDR2 is YNNKEL in the germline V gene (reference sequence). The CDR3 length is 19 residues.

There are many counts of this clonotype. This chain connects TRBV20-1 to TRBJ2-3; D unresolved. Germline V gives CDR1 DFQATT, CDR2 SNEGSKA (reference sequence). Trimming removed 4 bases from V and 5 bases from J, with 19 bases in between. The CDR3 extends over 15 amino acids. CDR3 bases: TGCAGTGCTACCACTCTCTGGGCCCCGGGAGATACGCAGTATTTT. This translates into CSATTLWAPGDTQYF.

This clonotype was recorded many times. J is TRBJ1-5 and V is TRBV4-1; tentatively, D is TRBD1 (6 bases). V lost 0 bases to trimming and J lost 3 bases, with 9 bases between them. The CDR3 totals 15 residues. Germline V gene lookup returns CDR1 MGHRA and CDR2 YSYEKL. The CDR3 loop reads CASSQERDTNQPQHF. CDR3 in DNA: TGCGCCAGCAGCCAAGAACGGGACACCAATCAGCCCCAGCATTTT.

There are many counts of this clonotype. The chain joins TRBV6-2 or TRBV6-3 to TRBJ2-7; D possibly corresponds to TRBD1 (5 bases). CDR1 and CDR2 from the germline V gene are MNHEY and SVGEGT. The ends were cut back, 2 bases at V and 1 base at J, with 9 bases in the middle. The CDR3 has 14 residues. The CDR3, as DNA: TGTGCCAGCAGTTACCTCTCAGGGTCCTACGAGCAGTACTTC. Translating gives CASSYLSGSYEQYF.

This chain joins TRBV15 and TRBJ2-7; tentative D call: TRBD2 (6 bases). Germline V gene sequence: CDR1 LNHNV, CDR2 YYDKDF (reference sequence). There are 14 residues in the CDR3. V was cut by 5 bases and J by 1 base, with 12 bases left in between. The CDR3, as DNA: TGTGCCACCAGCGGAGGGGTCGGGTCCTACGAGCAGTACTTC. This gives the protein CATSGGVGSYEQYF.

The chain carries TRBV19 and TRBJ1-1, with 9 bases matching TRBD1. The germline CDR1 and CDR2 sequences are LNHDA and SQIVND (reference sequence). Losses at the gene ends were 2 bases for V and 5 bases for J; bases not matched to a gene: 3. The CDR3 has 14 residues. CDR3 region: CASSITGGRTEAFF. DNA of the CDR3: TGTGCCAGTAGTATAACAGGGGGCAGGACTGAAGCTTTCTTT.

This clonotype appeared a few times. The V gene is TRBV4-1, the J gene TRBJ2-4; 8 positions match TRBD2. J gave up 0 bases and V 1 base, and 11 bases lay outside the gene matches. The CDR3 sequence is 19 residues long. The germline V gene encodes CDR1 MGHRA and CDR2 YSYEKL. CDR3 sequence: CASSQGLVAGLLAKNIQYF. CDR3 DNA: TGCGCCAGCAGCCAAGGTCTTGTAGCGGGACTCCTAGCCAAAAACATTCAGTACTTC.

This clonotype was picked up many times. The rearrangement joins TRBV28 to TRBJ2-5; 9 bases map to TRBD2. The CDR3 is 14 residues long. Germline CDR1 is MDHEN and CDR2 is SYDVKM. The V and J ends lost 8 bases and 2 bases, in that order; junction bases with no gene match: 6. The CDR3, as DNA: TGTGCCAGCGGGCTAGCGGGACTTCAAGAGACCCAGTACTTC. It yields the protein CASGLAGLQETQYF.